This T cell receptor beta chain was recovered during a study of early T cells in non-severe SARS-CoV-2 infection. Study summary: Chains were not paired, and sequencing was done on bulk RNA from unsorted whole blood.

General study points: VDJdb matching favored anti-spike CD8 responses, missing private and CD4 specificities.

This clonotype was picked up a small number of times. Its target is unknown. In the library, individual cDNA molecules carried attached unique molecular identifiers. TCRdb reprocessed the 5' RACE reads via MiXCR and lists one record per CDR3 protein. The table records about 98,000 distinct CDR3 sequences, approximately 10% of them present only once. The receptor was derived from an adult who was a healthcare worker with PCR-confirmed SARS-CoV-2 infection or an uninfected control (not recorded which). Specimen: whole blood.

The CDR3 DNA follows: TGCAGCGCGCAGGGGGCTCCTGATCAGCCCCAGCATTTT. Its translation: CSAQGAPDQPQHF. The chain recombines TRBV29-1 with TRBJ1-5; 8 nucleotides match TRBD1. The CDR3 spans 13 residues. J was trimmed by 5 bases and V by 7 bases; bases with no gene match: 7. CDR1 and CDR2 (germline): SQVTM, ANQGSEA.